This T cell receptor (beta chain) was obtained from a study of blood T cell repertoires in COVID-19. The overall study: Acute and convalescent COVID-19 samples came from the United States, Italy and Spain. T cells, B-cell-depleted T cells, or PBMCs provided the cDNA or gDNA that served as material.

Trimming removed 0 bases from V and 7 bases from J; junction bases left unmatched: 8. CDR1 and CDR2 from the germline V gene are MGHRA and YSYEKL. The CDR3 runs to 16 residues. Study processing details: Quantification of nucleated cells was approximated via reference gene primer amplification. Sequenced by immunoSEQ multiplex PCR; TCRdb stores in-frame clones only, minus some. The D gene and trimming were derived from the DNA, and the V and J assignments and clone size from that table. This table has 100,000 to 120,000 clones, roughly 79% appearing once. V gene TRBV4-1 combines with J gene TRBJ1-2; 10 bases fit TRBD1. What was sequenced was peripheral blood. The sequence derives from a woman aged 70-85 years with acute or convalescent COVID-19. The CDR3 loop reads CASSQEFGTGESGYTF. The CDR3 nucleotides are TGCGCCAGCAGCCAAGAGTTCGGGACAGGGGAATCTGGCTACACCTTC.